Included here is one T cell receptor beta chain sequence, with context. As originally analysed: Estimates of nucleated cell counts were drawn from the amplification of reference gene primers. The table came from immunoSEQ multiplex PCR; TCRdb's copy has only in-frame clones and leaves some out. V and J calls and clone size come straight from that table; D and trimming were deduced from the DNA. The table shows approximately 300,000 clones, with approximately 90% occurring only once. This sample is drawn from a study of blood T cell repertoires in COVID-19. Study as a whole: The United States, Italy and Spain supplied acute and convalescent COVID-19 samples.

Germline CDR1 reads LGHNA; CDR2 reads YSLEER. The CDR3 covers 15 residues. With 1 base clipped from V and 5 bases from J, the junction kept 5 bases outside the gene matches. The TCR originated in a woman in her forties or fifties who had recovered from COVID-19. The genes are TRBV4-3 and TRBJ2-3, with 8 positions matching TRBD2. Specimen: peripheral blood. In DNA, the CDR3 is TGCGCCAGCAGCCAAGTTTACGGGGGGGAAGATACGCAGTATTTT. It yields the protein CASSQVYGGEDTQYF.